A single sample gave rise to the 22 T cell receptor beta chains below, sequenced in a study of CD8 T cells in Susac syndrome. Reverse transcription of about 0.45 to 1 ug RNA was carried out with random hexamers. Via MiXCR, TCRdb re-called the immunoSEQ multiplex PCR reads, giving one row per CDR3 protein. Of about 300,000 distinct CDR3 sequences listed, 90% to 95% are singletons. The sample was CD4+ T cells from PBMCs. Source of these receptors: a human donor with multiple sclerosis.

This clonotype was recorded only once. This sequence joins TRBV5-1 and TRBJ1-1, with D tentatively TRBD1 (5 bases). The length of the CDR3 is 15 residues. Germline V gives CDR1 SGHRS, CDR2 YFSETQ. V was trimmed by 5 bases and J by 1 base, leaving 15 bases between them. This chain's CDR3 is CASSLGPGANTEAFF. In DNA form, the CDR3 reads TGCGCCAGCAGTCTGGGGCCGGGCGCGAACACTGAAGCTTTCTTT.

The V gene is TRBV12-3 or TRBV12-4, the J gene TRBJ1-5, with D unresolved. The length of the CDR3 is 16 residues. V was trimmed by 3 bases and J by 2 bases, leaving 14 bases between them. This CDR3 is CASSLRRGRRNQPQHF. CDR3 sequence (DNA): TGTGCCAGCAGTTTGCGTCGGGGTCGGCGCAATCAGCCCCAGCATTTT.

V and J are TRBV20-1 and TRBJ2-7; 7 nucleotides agree with TRBD1. CDR1 is DFQATT, CDR2 SNEGSKA, per germline (reference sequence). V dropped 2 bases and J dropped 2; count of bases not matched to a gene: 3. The CDR3 consists of 13 residues. The CDR3 DNA is TGCAGTGCTAGAAGACAGGGTCCCTACGAGCAGTACTTC. As protein: CSARRQGPYEQYF.

This chain connects TRBV4-3 to TRBJ1-3; possible D gene TRBD1, 5 bases. This CDR3 is built from 12 residues. Trimming shortened V by 0 bases and J by 10 bases, and 7 bases separated the two germline ends. Germline-derived CDR1 and CDR2 are LGHNA and YSLEER. CDR3 loop: CASSQEWGTIYF. CDR3 nucleotides: TGCGCCAGCAGCCAAGAGTGGGGGACCATATATTTT.

The chain recombines TRBV6-2 or TRBV6-3 with TRBJ1-5; D unclear. V was trimmed by 3 bases and J by 2 bases, leaving 8 bases between them. This CDR3 has 14 residues. CDR1 MNHEY and CDR2 SVGEGT come from the germline V gene. The CDR3 sequence is CASSYIGGNQPQHF. Written as DNA, the CDR3 is TGTGCCAGCAGTTATATTGGAGGCAATCAGCCCCAGCATTTT.

The CDR3 sequence: CASSRDRENSPLHF. The CDR3 nucleotides read TGTGCCAGCTCACGGGATCGAGAAAATTCACCCCTCCACTTT. The chain combines TRBV18 with TRBJ1-6; D uncertain. This CDR3 is built from 14 residues. In germline, CDR1 is KGHSH, CDR2 LQKENI. V was trimmed by 4 bases and J by 7 bases, leaving 11 bases between them.

J is TRBJ2-7 and V is TRBV20-1, with 10 bases that match TRBD1. The V gene's germline CDR1 is DFQATT and CDR2 SNEGSKA (reference sequence). J lost 2 bases, V lost 6 bases, and 10 bases had no gene match. The CDR3 spans 15 residues. The CDR3 sequence: CSALGQGDWAYEQYF. The CDR3 DNA reads as TGCAGTGCGCTCGGACAGGGGGACTGGGCCTACGAGCAGTACTTC.

J is TRBJ2-5 and V is TRBV18; D unclear. Trimming cost V 6 bases and J 5 bases, with 13 bases left between them. CDR1 KGHSH and CDR2 LQKENI come from the germline V gene. The CDR3 covers 13 residues. CDR3: CASSGRDGETQYF. The CDR3 nucleotides read TGTGCCAGCTCGGGCCGTGACGGGGAGACCCAGTACTTC.

The CDR3 is CASSFRGQGSYGYTF. The DNA for the CDR3 is TGTGCCAGCAGCTTTCGGGGACAGGGGTCCTATGGCTACACCTTC. J is TRBJ1-2 and V is TRBV5-4, with 10 bases aligning to TRBD1. The J segment lost 4 bases and the V segment lost 2 bases, leaving 5 bases of the junction unmatched. The V gene's germline CDR1 is SGHNT and CDR2 YYREEE (reference sequence). The CDR3 is 15 residues long. The full variable domain, with the rest looked up from reference TRBV5-4 and TRBJ1-2, is ETGVTQSPTHLIKTRGQQVTLRCSSQSGHNTVSWYQQALGQGPQFIFQYYREEENGRGNFPPRFSGLQFPNYSSELNVNALELDDSALYLCASSFRGQGSYGYTFGSGTRLTVV.

The chain uses TRBV2 and TRBJ2-1; D remains unclear. The germline V gene encodes CDR1 SNHLY and CDR2 FYNNEI. V gave up 2 bases and J gave up 2 bases, with 10 bases separating them. The CDR3 covers 15 residues. The CDR3 nucleotides read TGTGCCAGCAGTGAAACGGAGAGGCCCTACAATGAGCAGTTCTTC. Residues: CASSETERPYNEQFF.

The CDR3 region has the DNA TGTGCCAGCGGACAGGGGGCGGCCGAAAAACTGTTTTTT. The encoded protein is CASGQGAAEKLFF. The chain joins TRBV9 to TRBJ1-4; 11 nucleotides match TRBD1. This CDR3 spans 13 amino acids. Germline V gene sequence: CDR1 SGDLS, CDR2 YYNGEE. With V trimmed by 7 bases and J by 8 bases, 4 bases remained unmatched.

The V and J genes are TRBV7-2 and TRBJ2-5; 9 nucleotides agree with TRBD2. CDR1 and CDR2 from the germline V gene are SGHTA and FQGNSA. The V and J ends lost 5 bases and 5 bases, in that order; junction bases with no gene match: 18. CDR3 length equals 18 residues. The CDR3 here is CASSTTALVAGVRETQYF. CDR3 DNA: TGTGCCAGCAGCACAACGGCACTCGTAGCGGGAGTTAGGGAGACCCAGTACTTC.

The chain links TRBV7-3 to TRBJ2-3, with a weak D call TRBD2 (5 bases). Germline V gene sequence: CDR1 SGHTA, CDR2 FQGTGA. The CDR3 runs 14 residues. The V gene lost 5 bases and the J gene lost 2 bases, with 11 bases spanning the gap. The CDR3 loop is CASSPGLNTDTQYF. Written as DNA, the CDR3 is TGTGCCAGCAGCCCCGGACTTAACACAGATACGCAGTATTTT.

This sequence joins TRBV20-1 and TRBJ2-5, with 16 bases that match TRBD2. V lost 5 bases, J lost 1 base, and 13 bases stayed unmatched. CDR1 and CDR2 from the germline V gene are DFQATT and SNEGSKA (reference sequence). CDR3 length: 19 amino acids. The CDR3 protein is CSAGTSGRAGRLSQETQYF. CDR3 nucleotides: TGCAGTGCTGGGACTAGCGGGAGGGCCGGTCGATTAAGCCAAGAGACCCAGTACTTC.

The chain combines TRBV20-1 with TRBJ2-1; 9 bases match TRBD2. Germline CDR1 and CDR2: DFQATT and SNEGSKA (reference sequence). The CDR3 loop spans 12 amino acids. Unmatched junction bases numbered 4, after V lost 5 bases and J lost 8 bases. The CDR3 protein is CSALRTSDEQFF. DNA for the CDR3: TGCAGTGCTTTAAGGACTAGCGATGAGCAGTTCTTC.

J is TRBJ2-3 and V is TRBV21-1. TRBV21-1 is a pseudogene segment. This CDR3 is 15 amino acids long. CDR3 nucleotide sequence: TGTGCCAGCTTCAGAACGGGGTCGGGCACAGATACGCAGTATTTT. This translates into CASFRTGSGTDTQYF.

A remark on this clonotype: At one end the junction does not follow the germline gene, possibly because of a read error. The rearrangement uses TRBV7-2 and TRBJ2-7; 14 bases map to TRBD2. The germline V gene has CDR1 SGHTA and CDR2 FQGNSA. The CDR3 is 14 residues long. The DNA for the CDR3 is TGTGCCAGCAGCTTAGAAGGACTAGCGGGAGGTTCAGCATTC. Protein: CASSLEGLAGGSAF.

The gene calls are TRBV28 and TRBJ2-5; D unclear. The CDR3 runs to 13 residues. Trimming cost V 3 bases and J 4 bases, with 9 bases left between them. The germline gives CDR1 MDHEN, CDR2 SYDVKM. Here the CDR3 reads CASSFEDRETQYF. For the CDR3, the DNA is TGTGCCAGCAGTTTTGAGGATCGAGAGACCCAGTACTTC.

The rearrangement joins TRBV5-1 to TRBJ2-5; a possible D gene is TRBD2 (5 bases). Trimming cost V 7 bases and J 2 bases, with 18 bases left between them. CDR1 SGHRS and CDR2 YFSETQ come from the germline V gene. This CDR3 is 15 amino acids long. This CDR3 reads CASASLGSEQETQYF. The CDR3 nucleotides read TGCGCCAGCGCCTCTTTAGGGAGCGAGCAAGAGACCCAGTACTTC.

The gene calls are TRBV12-3 or TRBV12-4 and TRBJ2-7, with D hard to call. The CDR3 loop spans 14 amino acids. V lost 3 bases and J lost 0, with 9 bases in between. The CDR3 protein is CASSFAQPSYEQYF. Here the CDR3 DNA reads TGTGCCAGCAGTTTTGCTCAACCCTCCTACGAGCAGTACTTC.

V usage is TRBV30 and J usage is TRBJ2-1; 15 bases align to TRBD2. This CDR3 is 15 amino acids long. The junction had 1 base not matched to a gene; V was cut back by 3 bases and J by 4 bases. Looked up from germline, CDR1 is GTSNPN and CDR2 is SVGIG (reference sequence). CDR3 in DNA: TGTGCCTGGAGGGGACTAGCGGGGGGATACAATGAGCAGTTCTTC. Translation: CAWRGLAGGYNEQFF.

The rearrangement joins TRBV7-3 to TRBJ1-1; D not certain. The germline V gene encodes CDR1 SGHTA and CDR2 FQGTGA. The CDR3 length is 14 residues. Trimming left V 2 bases short and J 1 base short, with 8 bases between. This CDR3 is CASSLGPQNTEAFF. CDR3 coding DNA: TGTGCCAGCAGCTTAGGGCCGCAGAACACTGAAGCTTTCTTT.